Below, 24 T cell receptor beta chains from the same sample are listed, as sequenced in a study of blood T cell repertoires in COVID-19. Sequenced by immunoSEQ multiplex PCR; TCRdb stores in-frame clones only, minus some. The sample includes 280,000 or so clones, around 88% of them seen just once. Sequenced input: peripheral blood. Source of these receptors: a woman aged 25 to 39 who had recovered from COVID-19.

CDR3 protein: CASSLRRGTEAFF. For the CDR3, the DNA is TGTGCCAGCAGCTTAAGAAGGGGTACTGAAGCTTTCTTT. The rearrangement links TRBV7-3 to TRBJ1-1, with TRBD1 as a possible D gene (5 bases). The length of the CDR3 is 13 residues. The germline gives CDR1 SGHTA, CDR2 FQGTGA. Between the trimmed V and J ends, which lost 1 base and 5 bases, there was a span of 8 bases.

The chain recombines TRBV9 with TRBJ2-3; tentatively, D is TRBD2 (7 bases). CDR1 and CDR2 from the germline V gene are SGDLS and YYNGEE. V was pared by 0 bases and J by 2 bases, with 16 bases between. This CDR3 contains 17 residues. CDR3 loop: CASSVAAGRGNTDTQYF. In nucleotides, the CDR3 is TGTGCCAGCAGCGTAGCAGCAGGGAGGGGGAACACAGATACGCAGTATTTT.

Remarks on this clone: The sample has other DNA sequences that encode this CDR3 too. The chain joins TRBV5-1 to TRBJ1-4; D is undetermined. The germline V gene has CDR1 SGHRS and CDR2 YFSETQ. V gave up 0 bases and J gave up 7 bases, with 10 bases separating them. The CDR3 loop spans 14 amino acids. CDR3 sequence: CASSLDSRGEKLFF. DNA of the CDR3: TGCGCCAGCAGCTTGGACAGCCGGGGTGAAAAACTGTTTTTT.

This rearrangement joins TRBV15 to TRBJ1-6; D is perhaps TRBD1 (5 bases). The CDR3 has 17 amino acids. V was trimmed by 0 bases and J by 5 bases, leaving 14 bases between them. Germline V gives CDR1 LNHNV, CDR2 YYDKDF (reference sequence). CDR3 residues: CATSRDIGGIDNSPLHF. As DNA, the CDR3 is TGTGCCACCAGCAGAGATATCGGGGGGATCGATAATTCACCCCTCCACTTT.

The chain uses TRBV18 and TRBJ1-2, with D possibly TRBD1 on 6 matching bases. Deletions cut 3 bases from V and 4 bases from J, with 9 bases between. CDR3 size: 13 residues. Germline assignment: CDR1 KGHSH and CDR2 LQKENI. DNA of the CDR3: TGTGCCAGCTCACCGGGGGCAGGCTATGGCTACACCTTC. Encoded protein: CASSPGAGYGYTF.

The chain's CDR3 is CASSVGTGDQETQYF. In DNA, the CDR3 is TGTGCCAGCAGCGTAGGAACAGGGGACCAAGAGACCCAGTACTTC. The chain recombines TRBV9 with TRBJ2-5, with 7 bases identical to TRBD1. Germline values: CDR1 SGDLS, CDR2 YYNGEE. The CDR3 is 15 residues long. J gave up 0 bases and V 0 bases, and 2 bases lay outside the gene matches.

This clone was seen just once. The CDR3 DNA sequence: TGTGCCAGCAGTGACCGGCGGGGTAGCAATCAGCCCCAGCATTTT. This codes for CASSDRRGSNQPQHF. The chain employs TRBV2 and TRBJ1-5; D is undetermined. Germline loops: CDR1 SNHLY, CDR2 FYNNEI. CDR3 length: 15 residues. V was trimmed by 3 bases and J by 0 bases, leaving 9 bases between them.

This clone was observed a single time. V is TRBV5-1 and J is TRBJ2-3, with D possibly matching TRBD1 (6 bases). Trimming took off 0 bases at V and 6 bases at J, with 11 bases between the two ends. This CDR3 is built from 14 residues. CDR1 SGHRS and CDR2 YFSETQ come from the germline V gene. CDR3 sequence: CASSLEQGGDTQYF. The CDR3 DNA reads TGCGCCAGCAGCTTGGAACAGGGTGGGGATACGCAGTATTTT.

This rearrangement joins TRBV2 to TRBJ2-3, with TRBD2 identical over 11 bases. CDR1 SNHLY and CDR2 FYNNEI come from the germline V gene. This CDR3 region has 16 residues. The V segment lost 4 bases and the J segment 8 bases; nucleotides outside the gene matches: 11. The CDR3 DNA reads TGTGCCAGCAGTGCCGGGACTAGCGGCTCGGCGGGTACGCAGTATTTT. This translates into CASSAGTSGSAGTQYF.

Worth noting for this clone: The sample contains more than one DNA sequence encoding this CDR3. V is TRBV20-1 and J is TRBJ2-7; TRBD1 matches 7 bases. The CDR3 is 11 residues long. The ends lost 5 bases at V and 5 bases at J; junction bases unmatched: 3. Per germline, CDR1 DFQATT and CDR2 SNEGSKA (reference sequence). The CDR3 DNA sequence: TGCAGTGCTCGACAGGGTAACGAGCAGTACTTC. Amino acids: CSARQGNEQYF.

The V and J genes are TRBV2 and TRBJ2-7; the D gene is possibly TRBD2 (6 bases). V lost 3 bases, J lost 4 bases, and 13 bases lay in between. Germline V gene sequence: CDR1 SNHLY, CDR2 FYNNEI. The CDR3 runs to 14 residues. The CDR3 nucleotides read TGTGCCAGCAGTGATCAGGGAGGAGGGTACGAGCAGTACTTC. The encoded protein is CASSDQGGGYEQYF.

The chain joins TRBV5-8 to TRBJ1-3; TRBD1 might be the D (5 bases). The CDR3 has 16 amino acids. Trimming stripped 5 bases from V and 0 bases from J, with 15 bases between. Germline V CDR1 and CDR2: SGHTS, YDEGEE. CDR3 protein: CASSRTPTSSGNTIYF. The CDR3 region has the DNA TGTGCCAGCAGTCGGACACCAACAAGCTCTGGAAACACCATATATTTT.

The chain employs TRBV5-1 and TRBJ2-5; 7 nucleotides line up with TRBD2. There are 15 residues in the CDR3. After removal of 4 bases from V and 1 base from J, the junction contained 7 bases not matched to a gene. Germline V lookup: CDR1 SGHRS, CDR2 YFSETQ. The CDR3 coding sequence is TGCGCCAGCAGCGGGGAGGGCTTCCTCCAAGAGACCCAGTACTTC. It yields the protein CASSGEGFLQETQYF.

V is TRBV15 and J is TRBJ1-1; D is undetermined. Trimming removed 5 bases at V and 1 base at J, with 5 bases between. CDR1 and CDR2 (germline): LNHNV, YYDKDF (reference sequence). The CDR3 runs to 12 residues. The CDR3, as DNA: TGTGCCACCAGCGAACAGAACACTGAAGCTTTCTTT. Protein sequence: CATSEQNTEAFF.

This clone was found once. The V and J genes are TRBV19 and TRBJ2-6, with 11 bases fitting TRBD1. Looked up from germline, CDR1 is LNHDA and CDR2 is SQIVND (reference sequence). V was clipped by 6 bases and J by 1 base; unmatched bases: 5. The CDR3 loop spans 17 amino acids. DNA of the CDR3: TGTGCCAGTAGGAGCCGGGACAGGGGGTCTGGGGCCAACGTCCTGACTTTC. Residues: CASRSRDRGSGANVLTF.

The chain employs TRBV9 and TRBJ2-1; TRBD2 might be the D (6 bases). V was cut by 0 bases and J by 7 bases, with 11 bases left in between. The CDR3 extends over 14 amino acids. Per germline, CDR1 SGDLS and CDR2 YYNGEE. CDR3 DNA sequence: TGTGCCAGCAGCGTAGGGGGGGTTCGAAATGAGCAGTTCTTC. This gives the protein CASSVGGVRNEQFF.

The chain links TRBV7-3 to TRBJ2-1, with 11 bases lining up with TRBD2. Germline CDR1 SGHTA, CDR2 FQGTGA. V gave up 5 bases and J gave up 6 bases; unmatched junction bases: 6. This CDR3 has 15 amino acids. The CDR3 DNA reads as TGTGCCAGCAGCGTTAGCGGGGGGGCAGGCAATGAGCAGTTCTTC. Encoded protein: CASSVSGGAGNEQFF.

J is TRBJ1-4 and V is TRBV27; 7 bases align to TRBD1. Trimming cost V 5 bases and J 3 bases; bases outside gene matches: 6. Per the germline V gene, CDR1 is MNHEY and CDR2 is SMNVEV (reference sequence). The CDR3 totals 15 residues. The CDR3 sequence is CASSPYGTANEKLFF. The CDR3 bases are TGTGCCAGCAGTCCTTACGGGACAGCTAATGAAAAACTGTTTTTT.

The gene calls are TRBV7-2 and TRBJ2-1, with 16 bases aligning to TRBD2. CDR1 and CDR2 (germline): SGHTA, FQGNSA. Trimming at V came to 4 bases and at J to 2 bases, leaving 8 bases not matched to a gene. The CDR3 runs to 19 residues. The CDR3 DNA reads TGTGCCAGCAGCTCTCCATCCGGGACTAGCGGGGGGGCCTACAATGAGCAGTTCTTC. Protein sequence: CASSSPSGTSGGAYNEQFF.

This CDR3 reads CASSSPSGDTGELFF. For the CDR3, the DNA is TGTGCCAGCAGCTCACCCTCAGGGGATACCGGGGAGCTGTTTTTT. The chain recombines TRBV7-3 with TRBJ2-2, with D possibly being TRBD1 (6 bases). This CDR3 spans 15 amino acids. Per the germline V gene, CDR1 is SGHTA and CDR2 is FQGTGA. V gave up 4 bases and J gave up 5 bases, with 14 bases separating them.

The rearrangement joins TRBV5-5 to TRBJ2-5; D unclear. The V gene's germline CDR1 is SGHKS and CDR2 YYEKEE (reference sequence). V lost 1 base, J lost 0 bases, and 7 bases lay in between. This CDR3 has 14 residues. The CDR3 DNA reads as TGTGCCAGCAGCTTGATTCAGAACCAAGAGACCCAGTACTTC. Translating gives CASSLIQNQETQYF.

The V gene is TRBV2, the J gene TRBJ2-7; D may be TRBD2 (5 bases). The CDR3 is 11 amino acids. V lost 7 bases to trimming and J lost 2 bases, with 6 bases between them. Germline V gene sequence: CDR1 SNHLY, CDR2 FYNNEI. The CDR3 DNA is TGTGCCAGCACCGGGACCTACGAGCAGTACTTC. Protein product: CASTGTYEQYF.

The V and J genes are TRBV6-5 and TRBJ2-7; 7 bases map to TRBD1. V lost 5 bases and J lost 3; bases outside the gene matches: 4. This CDR3 has 13 amino acids. The germline gives CDR1 MNHEY, CDR2 SVGAGI. CDR3 in DNA: TGTGCCAGCAGTCCTAGGGGGCGCTACGAGCAGTACTTC. Translated: CASSPRGRYEQYF.

The chain links TRBV21-1 to TRBJ2-7; TRBD2 is the table's D call and was not checked against the DNA. TRBV21-1 is a recognized pseudogene. The CDR3 contains 18 residues. The chain's CDR3 is CASSKAFRLAGGIDEQYF. CDR3 in DNA: TGTGCCAGCAGCAAAGCCTTTAGACTAGCGGGGGGGATCGACGAGCAGTACTTC.